This TCR beta chain was retrieved from a study of T cell responses to AZD1222 COVID-19 vaccine (dated by TCRdb to about 2021). Background on the whole study: A total of just over 230 trial participants underwent TCR sequencing, of whom approximately 200 had received two doses of AZD1222 and roughly 26 had received two doses of the MenACWY control vaccine. Trial participants were enrolled by age into subgroups of 18-55, 56-69 and 70-plus years, and around 150, 29 and 61 TCR-sequenced participants, respectively, were included in these subgroups. Summary of the overall study and its limitations: Most participants were white British and females outnumbered males, and the authors suggested that clonal diversity may have been underestimated. No day 14 peak-response samples were available, so repertoires were characterized only after the peak T cell response. In the small 56-69-year group, the increase in depth fell short of significance, most likely because of low power. The whole spike protein was spanned by vaccine-associated CD4 TCRs, and dominant responses were seen in regions 160-218 and 743-854. Conclusions about previously exposed vaccinees are limited because only five or six AZD1222 recipients were SARS-CoV-2 seropositive at baseline. After two AZD1222 doses, spike-specific TCR breadth and depth were significantly higher than at day 0 and than in MenACWY recipients. Nearly half of unique spike-specific TCRs reportedly recognized epitopes outside regions mutated in the B.1.351 and B.1.1.7 variants.

The sample's time point label is to be understood as: about 28 days (+/-7) after the second vaccine dose. AZD1222 recipients with second doses at about 4 weeks or about 12 weeks were pooled, because spike-specific TCR depth and breadth did not differ between schedules. Vaccinee samples were obtained from the UK trials COV001 and COV002, which included a single-blind randomized controlled phase 2/3 trial of AZD1222 (ChAdOx1 nCoV-19) in healthy adults. Trial participant PBMC samples were collected at day 0 and day 28 after the second dose for TCRbeta chain sequencing. For this clone: Which antigen it targets is not known. No base qualities exist here, and no much larger clone lies one base off it.

Inclusive of the bounding cysteine and phenylalanine, the CDR3 is 13 residues long. Only the CDR3 portion is preserved as DNA: 39 bases, with reading frame beginning at the first base. In the germline V gene (reference sequence), CDR1 corresponds to SGHNT and CDR2 to YYREEE. Trimming at the junction amounts to 1 base on V and 1 base on J, and the germline ends lie 5 bases apart. The CDR3 regions of human TCRbeta chains were analyzed by immunosequencing. Concerning the study's data processing: Repertoire TCRs were checked for matches against a reference library of SARS-CoV-2-specific TCRs that had been generated using the MIRA antigen-specificity platform. Breadth was defined as the fraction of unique TCRs that were SARS-CoV-2-associated, and depth was defined as the fraction of total T cells that were SARS-CoV-2-associated. Using the MIRA data, each spike-specific TCR was mapped to the spike region that the TCR reacts to and placed in a CD4 or CD8 class. Log10-transformed breadth and depth values were compared by one-way ANOVA with Sidak's multiple comparisons tests. TCRdb mirrors the immuneACCESS table, restricted to in-frame sequences. Some clones are absent from its copies; in checked studies, under half trace to an unresolved V gene, and the reason for the others is unknown. That table is the source of V, J and clone size, and D and trimming were worked out from the DNA. The sample yields around 110,000 clones; roughly 92% were counted once. Together, the top ten hold 1.5% to 2% of the sample.

Recombination connected TRBV5-4 to TRBJ2-5, with the D gene call left open. This specimen consisted of peripheral blood, obtained 28 days after the second AZD1222 dose. The source of this sequence is an adult who received the AZD1222 COVID-19 vaccine. The CDR3 reads as follows: CASSLKVQETQYF. The nucleotide sequence is TGTGCCAGCAGCTTGAAAGTCCAAGAGACCCAGTACTTC.